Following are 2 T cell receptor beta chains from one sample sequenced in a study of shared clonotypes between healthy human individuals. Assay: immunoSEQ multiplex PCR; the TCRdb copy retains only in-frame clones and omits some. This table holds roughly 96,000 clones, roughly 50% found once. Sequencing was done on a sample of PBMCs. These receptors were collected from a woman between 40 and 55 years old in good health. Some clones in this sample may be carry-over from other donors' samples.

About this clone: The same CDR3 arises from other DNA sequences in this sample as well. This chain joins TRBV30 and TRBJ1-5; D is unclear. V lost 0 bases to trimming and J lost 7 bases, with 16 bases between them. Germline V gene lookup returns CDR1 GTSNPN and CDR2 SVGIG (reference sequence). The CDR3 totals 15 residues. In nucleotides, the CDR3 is TGTGCCTGGAGTGTAGCCAGAGGGCTGGGACAGCCCCAGCATTTT. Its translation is CAWSVARGLGQPQHF.

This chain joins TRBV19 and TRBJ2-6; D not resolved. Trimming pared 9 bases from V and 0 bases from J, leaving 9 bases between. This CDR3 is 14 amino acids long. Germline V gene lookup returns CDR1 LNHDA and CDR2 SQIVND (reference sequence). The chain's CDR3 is CASKQNSGANVLTF. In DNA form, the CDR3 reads TGTGCCAGCAAACAGAACTCTGGGGCCAACGTCCTGACTTTC.